This T cell receptor beta chain derives from a study of shared clonotypes between healthy human individuals. Study outcomes and limitations: A few donors held about 5% of naive CD4 clonotypes in common.

Details on this clone: Its target is not known.

Replicate PCRs for sorted subsets used 200 ng DNA; this equaled 25,000 to 30,000 T cell genomes. Clones were sequenced by immunoSEQ multiplex PCR, and TCRdb holds only the in-frame ones, with some missing. The profile covers about 2.3 million clones, with 85% to 95% appearing a single time and about 0.39% taken by the ten largest. The CDR3 is 15 amino acids. The V and J ends lost 3 bases and 9 bases, in that order; junction bases with no gene match: 7. Per germline, CDR1 MNHNS and CDR2 SASEGT. The sequenced material came from naive CD4+ T cells from PBMCs. As for subset: CD45RA+ positively selected. The chain uses TRBV6-1 and TRBJ1-6, with 8 bases lining up with TRBD1. The sequence was collected from a man aged 18 to 30 in good health. Some clones in this sample may be carry-over from other donors' samples. The DNA for the CDR3 is TGTGCCAGCAGTGAGATCAGGGGGCTTGGTTCACCCCTCCACTTT. It yields the protein CASSEIRGLGSPLHF.